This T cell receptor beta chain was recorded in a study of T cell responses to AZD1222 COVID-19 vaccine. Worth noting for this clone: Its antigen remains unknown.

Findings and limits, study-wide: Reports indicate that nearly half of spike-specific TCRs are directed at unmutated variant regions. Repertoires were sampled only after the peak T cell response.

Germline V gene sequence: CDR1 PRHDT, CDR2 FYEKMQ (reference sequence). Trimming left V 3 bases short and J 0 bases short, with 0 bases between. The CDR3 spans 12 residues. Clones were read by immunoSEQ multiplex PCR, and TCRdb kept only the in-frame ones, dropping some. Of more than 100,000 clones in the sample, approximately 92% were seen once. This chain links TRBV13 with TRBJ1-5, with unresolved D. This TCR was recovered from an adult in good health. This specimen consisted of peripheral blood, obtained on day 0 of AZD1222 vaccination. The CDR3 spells CASSFSNQPQHF. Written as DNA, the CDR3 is TGTGCCAGCAGCTTTAGCAATCAGCCCCAGCATTTT.